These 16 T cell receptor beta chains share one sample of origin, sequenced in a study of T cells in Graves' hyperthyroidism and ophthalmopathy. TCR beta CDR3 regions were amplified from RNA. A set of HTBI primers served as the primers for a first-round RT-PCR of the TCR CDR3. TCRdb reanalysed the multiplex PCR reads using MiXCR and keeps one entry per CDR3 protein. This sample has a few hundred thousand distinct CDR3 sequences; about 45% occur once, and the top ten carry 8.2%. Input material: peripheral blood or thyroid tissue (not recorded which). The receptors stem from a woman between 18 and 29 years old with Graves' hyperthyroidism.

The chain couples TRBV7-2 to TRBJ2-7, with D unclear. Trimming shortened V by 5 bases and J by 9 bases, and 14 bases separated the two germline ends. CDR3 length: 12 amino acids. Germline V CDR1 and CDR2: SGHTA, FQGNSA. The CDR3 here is CASSPAGTGQYF. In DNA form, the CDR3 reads TGTGCCAGCAGCCCTGCAGGTACCGGGCAGTACTTC.

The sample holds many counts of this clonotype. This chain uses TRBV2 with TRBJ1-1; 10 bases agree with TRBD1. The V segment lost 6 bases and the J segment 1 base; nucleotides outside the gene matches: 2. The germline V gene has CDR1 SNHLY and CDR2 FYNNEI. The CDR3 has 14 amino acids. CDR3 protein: CASSDRGPNTEAFF. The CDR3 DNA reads TGTGCCAGCAGCGACAGGGGGCCGAACACTGAAGCTTTCTTT. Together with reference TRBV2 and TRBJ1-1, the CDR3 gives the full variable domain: EPEVTQTPSHQVTQMGQEVILRCVPISNHLYFYWYRQILGQKVEFLVSFYNNEISEKSEIFDDQFSVERPDGSNFTLKIRSTKLEDSAMYFCASSDRGPNTEAFFGQGTRLTVV.

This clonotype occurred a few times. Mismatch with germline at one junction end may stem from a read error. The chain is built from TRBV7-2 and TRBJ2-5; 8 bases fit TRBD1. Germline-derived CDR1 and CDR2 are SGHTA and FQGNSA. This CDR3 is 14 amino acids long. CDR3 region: CASSQEGTGETQYF. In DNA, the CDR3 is TGCGCCAGCAGCCAAGAAGGGACAGGAGAGACCCAGTACTTC.

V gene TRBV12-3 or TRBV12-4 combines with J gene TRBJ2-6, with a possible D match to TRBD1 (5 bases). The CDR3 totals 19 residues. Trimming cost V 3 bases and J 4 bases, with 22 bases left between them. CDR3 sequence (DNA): TGTGCCAGCAGTTTCTTAGTCCGGTTTAGGGGTGTCGGGGCCAACGTCCTGACTTTC. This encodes CASSFLVRFRGVGANVLTF.

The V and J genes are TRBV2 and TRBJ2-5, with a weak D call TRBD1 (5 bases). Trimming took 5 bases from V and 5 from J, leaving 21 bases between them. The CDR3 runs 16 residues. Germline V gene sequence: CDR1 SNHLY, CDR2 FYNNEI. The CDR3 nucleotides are TGTGCCAGCAGTTTAAAGACACGGATAGGGGATGAGACCCAGTACTTC. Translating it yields CASSLKTRIGDETQYF.

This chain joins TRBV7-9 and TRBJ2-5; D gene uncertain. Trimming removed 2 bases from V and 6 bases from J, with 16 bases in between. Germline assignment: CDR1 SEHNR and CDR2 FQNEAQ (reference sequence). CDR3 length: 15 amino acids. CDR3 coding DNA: TGTGCCAGCAGCTTAACCCAGTTTGAATCTAAGACCCAGTACTTC. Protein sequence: CASSLTQFESKTQYF.

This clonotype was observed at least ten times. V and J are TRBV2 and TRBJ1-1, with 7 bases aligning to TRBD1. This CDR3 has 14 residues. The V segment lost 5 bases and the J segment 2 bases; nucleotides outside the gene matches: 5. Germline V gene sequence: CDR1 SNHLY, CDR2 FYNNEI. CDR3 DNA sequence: TGTGCCAGCAGTAACAGGGGTGGAAACACTGAAGCTTTCTTT. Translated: CASSNRGGNTEAFF.

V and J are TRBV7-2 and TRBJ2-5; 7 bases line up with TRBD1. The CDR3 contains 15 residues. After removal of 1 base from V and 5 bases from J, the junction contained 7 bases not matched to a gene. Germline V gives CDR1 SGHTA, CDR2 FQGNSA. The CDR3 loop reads CASSLGDSGRETQYF. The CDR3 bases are TGTGCCAGCAGCTTAGGGGACAGTGGAAGGGAGACCCAGTACTTC.

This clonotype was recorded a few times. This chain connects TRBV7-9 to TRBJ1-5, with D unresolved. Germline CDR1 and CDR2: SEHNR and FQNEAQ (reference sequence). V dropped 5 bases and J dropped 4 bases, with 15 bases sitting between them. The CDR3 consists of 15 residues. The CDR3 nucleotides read TGTGCCAGCAGCCACGGAGGGCTAGGAAATCAGCCCCAGCATTTT. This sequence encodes CASSHGGLGNQPQHF.

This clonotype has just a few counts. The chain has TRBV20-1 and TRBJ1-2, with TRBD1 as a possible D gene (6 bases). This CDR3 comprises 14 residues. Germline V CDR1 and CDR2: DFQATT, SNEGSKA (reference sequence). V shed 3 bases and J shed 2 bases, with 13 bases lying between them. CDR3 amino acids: CSASKDRRNYGYTF. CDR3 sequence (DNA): TGCAGTGCTAGTAAAGACAGGCGAAACTATGGCTACACCTTC.

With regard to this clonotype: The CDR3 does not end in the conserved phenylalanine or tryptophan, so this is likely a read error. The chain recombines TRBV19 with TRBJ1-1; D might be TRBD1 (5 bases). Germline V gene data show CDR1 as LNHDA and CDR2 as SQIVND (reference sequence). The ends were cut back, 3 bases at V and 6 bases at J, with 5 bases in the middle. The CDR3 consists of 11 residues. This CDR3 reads CASSMGPEAFL. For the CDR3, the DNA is TGTGCCAGTAGTATGGGACCTGAAGCTTTCCTT.

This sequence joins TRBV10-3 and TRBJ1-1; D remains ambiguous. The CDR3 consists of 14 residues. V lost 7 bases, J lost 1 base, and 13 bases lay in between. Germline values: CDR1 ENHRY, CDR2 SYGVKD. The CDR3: CAITRFSENTEAFF. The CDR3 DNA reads TGTGCCATCACCAGATTCAGCGAGAACACTGAAGCTTTCTTT.

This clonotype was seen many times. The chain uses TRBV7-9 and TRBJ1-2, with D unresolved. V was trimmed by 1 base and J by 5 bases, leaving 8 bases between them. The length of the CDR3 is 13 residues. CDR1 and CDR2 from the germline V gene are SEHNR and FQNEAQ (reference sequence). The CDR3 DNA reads TGTGCCAGCAGCTTAGGGACCGCTTATGGCTACACCTTC. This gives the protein CASSLGTAYGYTF.

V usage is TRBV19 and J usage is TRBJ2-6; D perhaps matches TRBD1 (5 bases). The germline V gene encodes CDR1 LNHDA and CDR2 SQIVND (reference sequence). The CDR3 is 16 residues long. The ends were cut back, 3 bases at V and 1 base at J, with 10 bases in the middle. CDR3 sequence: CASSIGRESGANVLTF. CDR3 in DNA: TGTGCCAGTAGTATCGGCAGGGAATCTGGGGCCAACGTCCTGACTTTC.

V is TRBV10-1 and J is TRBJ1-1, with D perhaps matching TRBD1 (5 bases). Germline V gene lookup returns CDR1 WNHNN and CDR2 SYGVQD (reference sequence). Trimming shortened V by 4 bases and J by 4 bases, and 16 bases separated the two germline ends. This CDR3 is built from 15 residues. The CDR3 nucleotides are TGCGCCAGCAGTGTAGAGGTCAGGGTTTCCACTGAAGCTTTCTTT. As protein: CASSVEVRVSTEAFF.

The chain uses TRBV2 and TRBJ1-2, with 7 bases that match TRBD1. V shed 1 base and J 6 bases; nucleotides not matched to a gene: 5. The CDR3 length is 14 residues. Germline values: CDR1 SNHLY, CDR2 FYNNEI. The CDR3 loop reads CASSEVRTGNGYTF. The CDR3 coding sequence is TGTGCCAGCAGTGAAGTCAGGACAGGCAATGGCTACACCTTC.